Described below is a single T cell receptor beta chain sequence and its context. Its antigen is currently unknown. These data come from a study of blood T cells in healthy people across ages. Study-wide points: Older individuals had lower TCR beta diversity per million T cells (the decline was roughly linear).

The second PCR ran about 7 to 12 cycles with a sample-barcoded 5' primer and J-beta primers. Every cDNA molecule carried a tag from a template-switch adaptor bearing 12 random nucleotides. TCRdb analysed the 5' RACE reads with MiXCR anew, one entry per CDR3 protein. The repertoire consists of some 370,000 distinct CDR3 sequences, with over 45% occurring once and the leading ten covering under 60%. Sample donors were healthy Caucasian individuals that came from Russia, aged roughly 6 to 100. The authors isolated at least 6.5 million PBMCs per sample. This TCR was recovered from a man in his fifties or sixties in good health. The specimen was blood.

Here the CDR3 DNA reads TGTGCCAGCAGCGTAGCAGCGGGAGATAGCACAGATACGCAGTATTTT. Its protein is CASSVAAGDSTDTQYF. This sequence joins TRBV9 and TRBJ2-3; 8 bases match TRBD2. This CDR3 contains 16 residues. Germline trimming cut 0 bases from V and 0 bases from J; bases unmatched to any gene: 3. Per germline, CDR1 SGDLS and CDR2 YYNGEE.